These T cell receptor beta chains were read from a single sample in a study of OX40 agonist ivuxolimab in advanced cancers. Profiling relied on immunoSEQ multiplex PCR, and the TCRdb table lists in-frame clones only, not all of them. This table has fewer than 100,000 clones, about 79% appearing once. The material sequenced was CD4+ or CD8+ T cells sorted from blood, taken in a trial of the OX40 agonist ivuxolimab. The receptor source for this set is an adult with an advanced solid tumor such as melanoma, head and neck, liver or kidney cancer. The CDR3 runs from the conserved cysteine through the conserved F or W. Each record gives: D gene, clone size, V gene, J gene, CDR3 DNA, CDR3 protein. D genes are given only for firm matches. Not all rows give a size; the values are once, few, many and, for expanded clones, a class.

-,-,TRBV7-2,TRBJ2-5,TGTGCCAGCAGCCTATCGAAAAACAGGGAAGAGACCCAGTACTTC,CASSLSKNREETQYF
-,-,TRBV2,TRBJ1-2,TGTGCCAGAACTGGGACTTCTGGCTACACCTTC,CARTGTSGYTF
-,-,TRBV28,TRBJ1-5,TGTGCCAGCCGATATCAGAGGGGGAGAGGTCAGCCCCAGCATTTT,CASRYQRGRGQPQHF
TRBD1,-,TRBV11-3,TRBJ1-1,TGTGCCAGCAGCGCCCGGGACAGCACTGAAGCTTTCTTT,CASSARDSTEAFF
-,-,TRBV18,TRBJ2-1,TGTGCCAGCTCAATTGGGAGGTCGGACAATGAGCAGTTCTTC,CASSIGRSDNEQFF
-,-,TRBV9,TRBJ1-2,TGTGCCAGCAGCGTAGACGACAGTGGCTACACCTTC,CASSVDDSGYTF
TRBD1,-,TRBV27,TRBJ2-7,TGTGCCAGCAGGGGACAGGGCTGGTACGAGCAGTACTTC,CASRGQGWYEQYF
-,-,TRBV30,TRBJ1-1,TGTGCCTGGGTCGGAGTGGGAGCTTTCTTT,CAWVGVGAFF
TRBD2,few,TRBV5-1,TRBJ2-3,TGCGCCAGCAGCTTTGCTAGCGGGGGGGCCTCTGGCACAGATACGCAGTATTTT,CASSFASGGASGTDTQYF
TRBD2,-,TRBV11-1,TRBJ2-1,TGTGCCAGCAGGCAACAGGTGACTAGCGACAATGAGCAGTTCTTC,CASRQQVTSDNEQFF
-,-,TRBV27,TRBJ2-1,TGTGCCAGCAGTTTGGGTCGGCAGACGAGATTGTTCTTC,CASSLGRQTRLFF
-,-,TRBV7-9,TRBJ2-6,TGTGCCAGCAGCCCCAGGGGTAGAGGAACTGGGGCCAACGTCCTGACTTTC,CASSPRGRGTGANVLTF
TRBD1,-,TRBV5-1,TRBJ1-1,TGCGCCAGCAGCCGTAAAGGGACGGGGACAGGGGACACTGAAGCTTTCTTT,CASSRKGTGTGDTEAFF
-,-,TRBV27,TRBJ2-1,TGTGCCAGCAGTTTCTTGACGGGGACATATAACAATGAGCAGTTCTTC,CASSFLTGTYNNEQFF
-,-,TRBV2,TRBJ1-3,TGTGCCAGCAGCCCCTCTGGAAACACCATATATTTT,CASSPSGNTIYF
-,-,TRBV7-8,TRBJ2-6,TGTGCCAGCAGCAGCTCTGGGGCCAACGTCCTGACTTTC,CASSSSGANVLTF
-,-,TRBV11-2,TRBJ2-5,TGTGCCAGCAGCTTCCCCGGAGAGGGAGAAGAGACCCAGTACTTC,CASSFPGEGEETQYF
TRBD1,few,TRBV5-1,TRBJ1-3,TGCGCCAGCAGCTCACAGGGGGCACCCGGAAACACCATATATTTT,CASSSQGAPGNTIYF
TRBD1,-,TRBV2,TRBJ1-2,TGTGCCAGCAGACCGGACAGGGGACATGGCTACACCTTC,CASRPDRGHGYTF
-,once,TRBV2,TRBJ2-2,TGTGCCAGCAGGAGGGACGGAAGGGCCGGGGAGCTGTTTTTT,CASRRDGRAGELFF
-,few,TRBV30,TRBJ1-1,TGTGCCTGGAGTTTGGTAAATGAAGCTTTCTTT,CAWSLVNEAFF
-,-,TRBV27,TRBJ2-6,TGTGCCAGCAGTCCGGGGGCCTCTGGGGCCAACGTCCTGACTTTC,CASSPGASGANVLTF
TRBD1,-,TRBV4-1,TRBJ1-4,TGCGCCAGCAGCCCTCGGACAGGGAACGAAAAACTGTTTTTT,CASSPRTGNEKLFF
TRBD1,-,TRBV27,TRBJ2-6,TGTGCCAGCACCAGGGGGCGCGCGGCCGGGGCCAACGTCCTGACTTTC,CASTRGRAAGANVLTF
-,-,TRBV5-1,TRBJ2-5,TGCGCCAGCAGCTTGATTCGCCATCAAGGGACCCAGTACTTC,CASSLIRHQGTQYF
-,-,TRBV27,TRBJ2-1,TGTGCCAGCGGGACCAGCGGCTCCTACAATGAGCAGTTCTTC,CASGTSGSYNEQFF
-,many,TRBV12-5,TRBJ1-1,TGTGCTAGTGGTTTGCCACGAGGATCGGGGGGCCTAGGGAACACTGAAGCTTTCTTT,CASGLPRGSGGLGNTEAFF
-,-,TRBV6-1,TRBJ1-5,TGTGCCAGCCTGCCGCAGATCAATCAGCCCCAGCATTTT,CASLPQINQPQHF
TRBD1,-,TRBV28,TRBJ1-4,TGTGCCAGCAGCCTACCCCCCGGACAGGGAGAAAAACTGTTTTTT,CASSLPPGQGEKLFF